The table lists the clone carrying this T cell receptor beta chain with a count of one. This specimen comes from a study of T cell changes during pregnancy in multiple sclerosis. This table comes from immunoSEQ multiplex PCR, and its TCRdb copy is limited to in-frame clones, with some not included. The repertoire holds around 60,000 clones, with about 89% as singletons. Germline V CDR1 and CDR2: SEHNR, FQNEAQ (reference sequence). With 6 bases clipped from V and 0 bases from J, the junction kept 4 bases outside the gene matches. The CDR3 sequence is 15 residues long. This rearrangement joins TRBV7-9 to TRBJ2-7, with 11 nucleotides matching TRBD1. This sample comprised CD4+ T cells from peripheral blood mononuclear cells, obtained after pregnancy. The receptor was isolated from a female donor in good health, enrolled as a control in a pregnancy study. As DNA, the CDR3 is TGTGCCAGCAGGCTGGACAGGGGGCGCTCCTACGAGCAGTACTTC. Translated: CASRLDRGRSYEQYF.